This TCR beta chain was identified in a study of Ad26.COV2.S vaccination and SARS-CoV-2 variants. Across the study: Enrollment placed the donor in the COV1001 Ad26.COV2.S trial arm. Findings and caveats of the study: Post-vaccination breadth of spike-specific CD8+ and CD4+ T cell responses was reportedly substantial.

The treatment was: 19 received Ad26.COV2.S at low or high dose, single or two shots; about 5 received placebo; per-sample allocation not given. Collection of samples fell on day 63 after the first vaccine or placebo injection. Germline CDR1 reads MNHEY; CDR2 reads SVGEGT. The CDR3 runs 14 residues. The V segment lost 0 bases and the J segment 7 bases; nucleotides outside the gene matches: 3. Using immunoSEQ multiplex PCR, the repertoire was profiled, and TCRdb retains in-frame clones only, with some absent. The repertoire holds about 350,000 clones, with around 89% as singletons. Points on this clone: What it binds is not known.

The origin of this receptor is a person between 18 and 65 years old who received the Ad26.COV2.S COVID-19 vaccine or a placebo. The chain couples TRBV6-2 or TRBV6-3 to TRBJ2-7; 10 positions match TRBD2. Sequencing used peripheral blood, obtained in a trial of Ad26.COV2.S vaccine versus placebo. CDR3 sequence (DNA): TGTGCCAGCAGTTACTCGCAACTAGCGGGGGAGCAGTACTTC. This codes for CASSYSQLAGEQYF.